This TCR beta chain was observed in a study of CXCR3 chemokines and chemotherapy response in bladder cancer. By its share, this clonotype is large (0.1 to 1%). One entry per CDR3 protein results from TCRdb running MiXCR on the PCR reads. The table lists 2,000 to 2,500 distinct CDR3 sequences, approximately 8% of them singletons. Looked up from germline, CDR1 is MNHEY and CDR2 is SVGAGI. The trim removed 7 bases at V and 6 bases at J, leaving 10 bases unmatched. CDR3 size: 14 residues. The rearrangement uses TRBV6-5 and TRBJ1-1; 8 nucleotides match TRBD1. The receptor was derived from a human donor with bladder cancer that responded to neoadjuvant chemotherapy. Collection of the sample occurred from a patient whose treatment included neoadjuvant chemotherapy. The CDR3 nucleotides are TGTGCCAGCAACAGACAGGGGACGATGGCTGAAGCTTTCTTT. This sequence encodes CASNRQGTMAEAFF.